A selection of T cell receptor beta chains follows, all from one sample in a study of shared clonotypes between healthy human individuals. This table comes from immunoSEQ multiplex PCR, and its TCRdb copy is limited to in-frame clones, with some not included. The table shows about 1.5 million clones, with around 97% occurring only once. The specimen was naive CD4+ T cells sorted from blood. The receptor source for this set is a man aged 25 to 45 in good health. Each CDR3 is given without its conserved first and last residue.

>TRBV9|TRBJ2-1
ASSPASGLSYNEQF
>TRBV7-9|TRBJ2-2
ASSFGASGNTGELF
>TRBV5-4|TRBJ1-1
ASSLGEGTEAF
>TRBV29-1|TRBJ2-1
SVSDRGLYNEQF
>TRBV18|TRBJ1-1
ASSPLRQGAEAF
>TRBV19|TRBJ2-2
ASRKQGGTGELF
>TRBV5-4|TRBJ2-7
ASSLDPGLDYEQY
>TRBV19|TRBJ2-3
ASSIHAGGGTDTQY
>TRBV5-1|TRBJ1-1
ASSLAGSAEAF
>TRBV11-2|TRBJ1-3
ASSLKSSGNTIY
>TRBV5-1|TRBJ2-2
ASSLGDNTGELF
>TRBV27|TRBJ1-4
ASSALTGAREKLF
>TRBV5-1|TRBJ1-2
ASFLTAGGSRYGYT
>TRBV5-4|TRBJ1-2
ASSLAAGLNGYT
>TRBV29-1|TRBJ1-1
SASSSEEAF
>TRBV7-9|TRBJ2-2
ASSRLDTGELF
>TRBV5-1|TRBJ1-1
ASSLGRGQGVITEAF
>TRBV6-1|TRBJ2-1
ASSPRLAGGEQF
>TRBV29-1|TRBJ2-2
SVVLSTGELF